In its sample, the clone carrying this T cell receptor (delta chain) was seen many times. The antigen is undetermined. This sample is part of a study of γδ T cells in repeated Plasmodium falciparum infection. The wider study: Each infection was followed by sampling at 21 days, plus baseline and some pre-infection draws. Study-level findings and limits: Repeated controlled infections reportedly drove waves of new clonotype selection in Vdelta2-negative, mostly Vdelta1+, gammadelta repertoires. Many TCRgamma sequences overlapped between individuals in stable Vgamma9/Vdelta2+ repertoires.

Germline CDR1 is TSWWSYY and CDR2 is QGS. CDR3 size: 26 residues. The J segment lost 1 base and the V segment lost 3 bases, leaving 36 bases of the junction unmatched. Both TRG and TRD chains were sequenced from each sorted sample. TCRdb re-processed the multiplex PCR reads using CATT. Among roughly 93,000 delta-chain clones listed, roughly 0.9% were seen once. Gammadelta T cells were flow-sorted from PBMC into Vgamma9/Vdelta2+ and Vdelta2-negative populations for bulk analysis. This clonotype was obtained from a pool of human donors (malaria-infected and uninfected, not separated). V gene TRDV1 combines with J gene TRDJ1, with 9 bases lining up with TRDD3. The sample consisted of gamma-delta T cells from blood. CDR3 region: CALGDPMVPTCSSLYWGSTSTDKLIF. The CDR3 region has the DNA TGTGCTCTTGGGGATCCAATGGTTCCTACGTGTAGCTCCTTGTACTGGGGGAGCACCTCCACCGATAAACTCATCTTT.